Detailed here is one T cell receptor beta chain. This sample was taken from a study of beta chain features in type 1 diabetes. Sequenced material consisted of expressed TCRB transcripts (all of the isolated RNA was reverse transcribed). The data were produced by immunoSEQ multiplex PCR, yet TCRdb's version contains in-frame clones alone and is incomplete. The table has 200,000 to 300,000 clones, around 65% seen once. From germline, CDR1 is LNHDA and CDR2 SQIVND (reference sequence). V dropped 5 bases and J dropped 5; count of bases not matched to a gene: 1. This CDR3 is built from 13 residues. The sample consisted of naive CD4+ T cells from blood. The rearrangement joins TRBV19 to TRBJ2-7, with 12 nucleotides matching TRBD2. The TCR originated in a man aged 30 to 39 in good health. CDR3 DNA sequence: TGTGCCAGTAGTCGACTAGCGGGAGACGAGCAGTACTTC. Translating it yields CASSRLAGDEQYF.